Listed here are 32 T cell receptor beta chains from one sample, sequenced in a study of response to subunit inactivated influenza vaccine. TCRdb ran MiXCR on the RT-PCR reads and lists one entry per CDR3 protein. This table has about 650,000 distinct CDR3 sequences, about 14% appearing once. Sequenced here: PBMCs from blood, sampled around 14 days before vaccination. The receptor set was obtained from a man in his fifties or sixties who received an inactivated influenza vaccine.

This clonotype appeared a few times. CDR3 in amino acids: CASRLMSGLHNEQFF. The CDR3 DNA follows: TGTGCCAGCAGACTCATGTCTGGCTTGCACAATGAGCAGTTCTTC. The V call is TRBV13, the J call TRBJ2-1; D call uncertain. From germline, CDR1 is PRHDT and CDR2 FYEKMQ (reference sequence). The CDR3 spans 15 residues. The ends were cut back, 6 bases at V and 5 bases at J, with 17 bases in the middle.

This chain uses TRBV5-5 with TRBJ2-3, with 7 bases fitting TRBD2. V gave up 10 bases and J gave up 2 bases; unmatched junction bases: 7. Germline CDR1 SGHKS, CDR2 YYEKEE (reference sequence). The CDR3 runs to 13 residues. The CDR3 is CAGASGDTDTQYF. CDR3 nucleotide sequence: TGTGCCGGAGCTAGCGGTGACACAGATACGCAGTATTTT.

This chain links TRBV20-1 with TRBJ2-7; perhaps TRBD2 as D (6 bases). There are 13 residues in the CDR3. The germline CDR1 and CDR2 sequences are DFQATT and SNEGSKA (reference sequence). The V end lost 5 bases, the J end lost 1 base, and 12 bases lay between the germline ends. The CDR3 here is CSADRDLSYEQYF. CDR3 nucleotide sequence: TGCAGTGCTGATCGGGACTTATCCTACGAGCAGTACTTC.

Ten or more counts support this clonotype. The chain couples TRBV20-1 to TRBJ2-7, with 7 bases that match TRBD2. From germline, CDR1 is DFQATT and CDR2 SNEGSKA (reference sequence). The CDR3 spans 13 residues. As DNA, the CDR3 is TGCAGCGGGGATGGCGGGAGATCCTACGAGCAGTACTTC. It is translated as CSGDGGRSYEQYF.

The chain carries TRBV7-6 and TRBJ2-7; 10 bases agree with TRBD1. The CDR3 is 15 residues long. Germline V CDR1 and CDR2: SGHVS, FNYEAQ. Trimming took 5 bases from V and 3 from J; bases not matched to a gene: 7. The CDR3 is CASSAGTGALYEQYF. The CDR3 DNA reads TGTGCCAGCAGCGCCGGGACAGGGGCCCTCTACGAGCAGTACTTC.

V gene TRBV30 combines with J gene TRBJ1-6; the match to TRBD1 covers 9 bases. This CDR3 spans 14 amino acids. V was pared by 3 bases and J by 14 bases, with 11 bases of the junction left unmatched. Germline V CDR1 and CDR2: GTSNPN, SVGIG (reference sequence). CDR3 loop: CAWRDPGQGISLHF. For the CDR3, the DNA is TGTGCCTGGAGGGACCCGGGACAGGGAATTTCCCTCCACTTT.

This clonotype was found a few times. The rearrangement uses TRBV5-6 and TRBJ2-3; D perhaps matches TRBD1 (5 bases). CDR3 length equals 15 residues. Per germline, CDR1 SGHDT and CDR2 YYEEEE. The ends were cut back, 4 bases at V and 2 bases at J, with 14 bases in the middle. CDR3 residues: CASSRARQNTDTQYF. CDR3 DNA sequence: TGTGCCAGCAGCCGCGCCCGACAGAACACAGATACGCAGTATTTT. The entire variable domain, with the rest obtained from reference TRBV5-6 and TRBJ2-3, is as follows: DAGVTQSPTHLIKTRGQQVTLRCSPKSGHDTVSWYQQALGQGPQFIFQYYEEEERQRGNFPDRFSGHQFPNYSSELNVNALLLGDSALYLCASSRARQNTDTQYFGPGTRLTVL.

The table lists this clonotype with many counts. The chain uses TRBV29-1 and TRBJ2-3; perhaps TRBD2 as D (5 bases). CDR3 length: 14 residues. The V gene lost 7 bases and the J gene lost 0 bases, with 14 bases spanning the gap. The germline gives CDR1 SQVTM, CDR2 ANQGSEA. In DNA, the CDR3 is TGCAGCGCCGTGCCAGCGGCAAGCACAGATACGCAGTATTTT. It translates to CSAVPAASTDTQYF.

This clonotype came up many times. J is TRBJ2-3 and V is TRBV29-1; D call uncertain. The V gene lost 6 bases and the J gene lost 0 bases, with 7 bases spanning the gap. CDR1 and CDR2 from the germline V gene are SQVTM and ANQGSEA. The length of the CDR3 is 12 residues. For the CDR3, the DNA is TGCAGCGTCGGGCCTAGCACAGATACGCAGTATTTT. This encodes CSVGPSTDTQYF.

The chain recombines TRBV4-2 with TRBJ2-2; TRBD2 matches 10 bases. The V and J ends lost 1 base and 8 bases, in that order; junction bases with no gene match: 7. Germline V gives CDR1 LGHNA, CDR2 YNFKEQ. This CDR3 region has 16 residues. DNA for the CDR3: TGTGCCAGCAGCCAAGCCAGCGGGAGGGCCATAGGGGAGCTGTTTTTT. Its protein is CASSQASGRAIGELFF.

This clonotype was seen a handful of times. The chain employs TRBV5-1 and TRBJ1-5, with unresolved D. V lost 4 bases and J lost 5, with 10 bases in between. CDR1 and CDR2 (germline): SGHRS, YFSETQ. This CDR3 is built from 13 residues. CDR3 coding DNA: TGCGCCAGCAGCCGAACTTGGGATCAGCCCCAGCATTTT. Amino acid sequence: CASSRTWDQPQHF.

The CDR3 nucleotides are TGTGCCAGCAGCCCCGGGACAGACATCGTCACCGGGGAGCTGTTTTTT. This encodes CASSPGTDIVTGELFF. V is TRBV12-3 or TRBV12-4 and J is TRBJ2-2; 7 bases fit TRBD1. The trim removed 6 bases at V and 4 bases at J, leaving 11 bases unmatched. The CDR3 consists of 16 residues.

This clonotype has a handful of counts. In nucleotides, the CDR3 is TGTGCCAGCACAGGAAGGGACAGGGGATACGAGCAGTACTTC. Protein: CASTGRDRGYEQYF. The chain joins TRBV6-1 to TRBJ2-7, with 10 bases lining up with TRBD1. Losses at the gene ends were 7 bases for V and 4 bases for J; bases not matched to a gene: 7. The CDR3 runs 14 residues. Germline loops: CDR1 MNHNS, CDR2 SASEGT.

This chain joins TRBV4-3 and TRBJ2-2, with no clear D. In germline, CDR1 is LGHNA, CDR2 YSLEER. V lost 0 bases and J 6 bases, leaving 11 bases between the germline ends. The CDR3 is made up of 15 amino acids. CDR3 nucleotides: TGCGCCAGCAGCCAAGATTTTGGTTTCCCCGGGGAGCTGTTTTTT. This translates into CASSQDFGFPGELFF.

The chain is built from TRBV9 and TRBJ2-7; the match to TRBD2 covers 10 bases. The V segment lost 0 bases and the J segment 2 bases; nucleotides outside the gene matches: 2. Looked up from germline, CDR1 is SGDLS and CDR2 is YYNGEE. The CDR3 extends over 15 amino acids. CDR3 sequence reads: CASSVGTSGAYEQYF. The CDR3 nucleotides read TGTGCCAGCAGCGTAGGTACTAGCGGGGCCTACGAGCAGTACTTC.

This clonotype was seen only a few times. The chain is built from TRBV29-1 and TRBJ1-1; D is uncertain. Trimming pared 2 bases from V and 4 bases from J, leaving 11 bases between. The germline gives CDR1 SQVTM, CDR2 ANQGSEA. The CDR3 consists of 13 residues. This CDR3 is CSVETVRATEAFF. The CDR3 DNA reads TGCAGCGTTGAAACCGTCCGGGCCACTGAAGCTTTCTTT.

A few counts support this clonotype. The J gene is TRBJ2-7, the V gene TRBV7-9; 8 bases are shared with TRBD1. The CDR3 contains 14 residues. Looked up from germline, CDR1 is SEHNR and CDR2 is FQNEAQ (reference sequence). The ends lost 6 bases at V and 4 bases at J; junction bases unmatched: 8. CDR3 in amino acids: CASRGGQGSYEQYF. The CDR3 DNA is TGTGCCAGCAGGGGAGGACAGGGATCGTACGAGCAGTACTTC.

V gene TRBV6-2 or TRBV6-3 combines with J gene TRBJ2-5; TRBD2 might be the D (6 bases). This CDR3 region has 13 residues. V was pared by 3 bases and J by 10 bases, with 15 bases between. Germline V gene sequence: CDR1 MNHEY, CDR2 SVGEGT. The CDR3, as DNA: TGTGCCAGCAGTTATGAAGGGTTCGGGGGCCAGTACTTC. This codes for CASSYEGFGGQYF.

The rearrangement links TRBV20-1 to TRBJ2-6; D is ambiguous. Trimming stripped 4 bases from V and 4 bases from J, with 11 bases between. CDR3 size: 14 residues. In germline, CDR1 is DFQATT, CDR2 SNEGSKA (reference sequence). CDR3 in amino acids: CSAKALSGANVLTF. The DNA for the CDR3 is TGCAGTGCTAAGGCCCTGTCGGGGGCCAACGTCCTGACTTTC.

This clonotype has more than one count but fewer than ten. The V call is TRBV20-1, the J call TRBJ2-7, with 12 bases matching TRBD2. CDR3 length: 15 amino acids. The ends lost 1 base at V and 5 bases at J; junction bases unmatched: 6. Germline V gene lookup returns CDR1 DFQATT and CDR2 SNEGSKA (reference sequence). The CDR3 DNA reads as TGCAGTGCTAGAGTGGCGACTAGCGGGAGAAACGAGCAGTACTTC. Protein product: CSARVATSGRNEQYF.

This chain links TRBV25-1 with TRBJ2-1, with 7 bases identical to TRBD1. The CDR3 extends over 15 amino acids. The V and J ends lost 4 bases and 1 base, in that order; junction bases with no gene match: 4. Germline assignment: CDR1 MGHDK and CDR2 SYGVNS. CDR3 protein: CASSGQGISYNEQFF. CDR3 bases: TGTGCCAGCAGTGGACAGGGAATATCCTACAATGAGCAGTTCTTC.

The CDR3 protein is CASSLMVAVEHEQYF. DNA of the CDR3: TGTGCCAGCAGCTTAATGGTAGCGGTGGAACACGAGCAGTACTTC. The chain carries TRBV7-8 and TRBJ2-7; perhaps TRBD2 as D (6 bases). Germline V CDR1 and CDR2: SGHVS, FQNEAQ. The CDR3 is 15 amino acids. V lost 2 bases, J lost 5 bases, and 16 bases lay in between.

The chain couples TRBV5-1 to TRBJ2-6; 7 positions agree with TRBD1. V lost 1 base, J lost 1 base, and 8 bases stayed unmatched. The CDR3 sequence is 18 residues long. Germline V CDR1 and CDR2: SGHRS, YFSETQ. CDR3 nucleotides: TGCGCCAGCAGCTTGTTACCGGGACAGAGATCTGGGGCCAACGTCCTGACTTTC. Its protein product is CASSLLPGQRSGANVLTF.

This clonotype showed up just a few times. The chain carries TRBV10-3 and TRBJ1-2, with D uncertain. This CDR3 has 11 residues. With 5 bases removed from V and 4 bases from J, the gap between germline ends came to 5 bases. Looked up from germline, CDR1 is ENHRY and CDR2 is SYGVKD. CDR3 sequence: CAISRAYGYTF. The DNA for the CDR3 is TGTGCCATCAGTCGGGCCTATGGCTACACCTTC.

This clonotype came up a few times. The chain has TRBV6-1 and TRBJ2-3; no clear D. CDR1 is MNHNS, CDR2 SASEGT, per germline. The CDR3 consists of 13 residues. Between the trimmed V and J ends, which lost 8 bases and 5 bases, there was a span of 14 bases. CDR3 nucleotide sequence: TGTGCCAGCGTCCGTATTTTGGGAGATACGCAGTATTTT. This encodes CASVRILGDTQYF.

This clonotype was counted ten times or more. This chain uses TRBV5-1 with TRBJ2-1; D is unclear. There are 14 residues in the CDR3. CDR1 SGHRS and CDR2 YFSETQ come from the germline V gene. V lost 2 bases and J 5 bases, leaving 11 bases between the germline ends. The CDR3, as DNA: TGCGCCAGCAGCTTAGGTCTCGTGGACAATGAGCAGTTCTTC. As protein: CASSLGLVDNEQFF.

This clonotype has more than one count but fewer than ten. The V and J genes are TRBV20-1 and TRBJ2-1; D not resolved. The CDR3 runs 13 residues. Germline CDR1 is DFQATT and CDR2 is SNEGSKA (reference sequence). Trimming took off 3 bases at V and 8 bases at J, with 14 bases between the two ends. The CDR3 coding sequence is TGCAGTGCTAGGGGTACCGCGAACCATGAGCAGTTCTTC. Translation: CSARGTANHEQFF.

The chain is built from TRBV27 and TRBJ2-7, with 14 bases identical to TRBD2. Trimming cost V 5 bases and J 6 bases; bases outside gene matches: 6. Germline CDR1 and CDR2: MNHEY and SMNVEV (reference sequence). The CDR3 length is 15 residues. The CDR3 DNA is TGTGCCAGCAGTAGGGGGACTAGCGGGAGCGGCGAGCAGTACTTC. This codes for CASSRGTSGSGEQYF.

This clonotype was recorded at least ten times. The chain carries TRBV21-1 and TRBJ2-1; TRBD2, the D gene given by the table, was not confirmed from the DNA. TRBV21-1 is a pseudogene segment. The CDR3 is 16 residues long. DNA for the CDR3: TGTGCCAGCAGCAAAGCCCGGCCCAGCTCCTACAATGAGCAGTTCTTC. Its translation: CASSKARPSSYNEQFF.

The sample holds many counts of this clonotype. The V call is TRBV6-6, the J call TRBJ2-7; a possible D gene is TRBD1 (5 bases). The germline V gene encodes CDR1 MNHNY and CDR2 SVGAGI (reference sequence). This CDR3 has 11 amino acids. Deletions cut 7 bases from V and 3 bases from J, with 7 bases between. As DNA, the CDR3 is TGTGCCAGCAAGGGGAACTACGAGCAGTACTTC. Translating it yields CASKGNYEQYF.

This clonotype was recorded a few times. The V and J genes are TRBV6-2 or TRBV6-3 and TRBJ2-2; TRBD1 is a possible D gene (6 bases). The CDR3 length is 13 residues. V lost 4 bases and J 9 bases, leaving 12 bases between the germline ends. CDR1 and CDR2 (germline): MNHEY, SVGEGT. This CDR3 is CASSFTGSRELFF. The CDR3 nucleotides read TGTGCCAGCAGTTTTACAGGGTCTCGGGAGCTGTTTTTT.

The chain is built from TRBV11-2 and TRBJ2-1; TRBD1 matches at 7 bases. The germline CDR1 and CDR2 sequences are SGHAT and FQNNGV. The CDR3 length is 15 residues. The junction had 5 bases not matched to a gene; V was cut back by 0 bases and J by 6 bases. CDR3 nucleotides: TGTGCCAGCAGCTTAGATCTAACAGGGGTCAATGAGCAGTTCTTC. This gives the protein CASSLDLTGVNEQFF.